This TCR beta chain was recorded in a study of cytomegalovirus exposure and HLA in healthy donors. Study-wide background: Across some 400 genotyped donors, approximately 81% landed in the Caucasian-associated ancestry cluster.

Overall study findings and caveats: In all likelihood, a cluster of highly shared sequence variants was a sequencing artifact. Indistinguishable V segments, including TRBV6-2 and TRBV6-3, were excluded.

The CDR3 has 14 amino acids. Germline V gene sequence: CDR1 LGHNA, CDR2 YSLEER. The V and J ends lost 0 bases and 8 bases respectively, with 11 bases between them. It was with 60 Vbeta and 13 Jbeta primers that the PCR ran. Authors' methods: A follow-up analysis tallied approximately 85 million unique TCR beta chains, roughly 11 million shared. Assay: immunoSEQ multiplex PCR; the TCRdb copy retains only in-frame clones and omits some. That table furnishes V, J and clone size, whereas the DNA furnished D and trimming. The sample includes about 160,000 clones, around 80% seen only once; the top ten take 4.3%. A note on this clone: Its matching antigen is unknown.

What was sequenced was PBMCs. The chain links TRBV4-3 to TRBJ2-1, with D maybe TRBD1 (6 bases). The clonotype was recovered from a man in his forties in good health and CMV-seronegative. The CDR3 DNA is TGCGCCAGCAGCCAAGAGATACAGGGCTATGAGCAGTTCTTC. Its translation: CASSQEIQGYEQFF.